The clone carrying this T cell receptor beta chain was seen only a few times. This sample is part of a study of early T cells in non-severe SARS-CoV-2 infection. Trimming took 8 bases from V and 9 from J; bases not matched to a gene: 14. Germline CDR1 reads SNHLY; CDR2 reads FYNNEI. There are 15 residues in the CDR3. Individual cDNA molecules received unique molecular identifiers during library preparation. TCRdb itself ran the 5' RACE reads through MiXCR, one entry per CDR3 protein. The sample includes 50,000 to 70,000 distinct CDR3 sequences, 8.9% seen only once; the top ten take roughly a sixth. Sequences were obtained from whole blood. The receptor's source is an adult who was a healthcare worker with PCR-confirmed SARS-CoV-2 infection or an uninfected control (not recorded which). J is TRBJ2-1 and V is TRBV2; the match to TRBD1 covers 9 bases. The CDR3 nucleotides read TGTGCCAGCGGCGGTTCGACAGGGGGGCGACTTGAGCAGTTCTTC. As protein: CASGGSTGGRLEQFF.